This T cell receptor (beta chain) appears in the sequencing data of a study of identical twins' blood T cells. Each TCR cDNA library carried sample-specific barcodes on both ends. Authors' methods: Per-library CDR3 reads ranged roughly 2 to 3.6 million; clonotypes, ~95,000 to ~500,000. One entry per CDR3 protein, called by TCRdb with MiXCR from the 5' RACE reads. V and J calls and clone size were set by TCRdb, not the authors. This sample has 300,000 to 450,000 distinct CDR3 sequences; roughly 30% occur once, and the top ten carry about 6%. Worth noting for this clonotype: Its specificity is not known.

Findings and caveats of the study: Top TCRbeta clonotypes were shared more with twin than unrelated donors.

Trimming removed 3 bases from V and 3 bases from J, with 8 bases in between. There are 13 residues in the CDR3. The chain joins TRBV12-3 or TRBV12-4 to TRBJ2-5; D tentatively fits TRBD1 or TRBD2 (5 bases each). The sample consisted of PBMCs. The source is a woman aged 18 to 55 in good health. The CDR3, as DNA: TGTGCCAGCAGTTTCCGGGGCGAAGAGACCCAGTACTTC. Translation: CASSFRGEETQYF.